These 18 T cell receptor beta chains came from one sample sequenced in a study of blood T cell repertoires in COVID-19. Libraries were prepared by immunoSEQ multiplex PCR; TCRdb keeps only in-frame clonotypes and omits some of them. In the table there are fewer than 250,000 clones, 87% of which are singletons. The specimen was PBMCs or T cells enriched from blood (not recorded which). These receptors all come from a man aged 25 to 40 in a cohort exposed to, infected with or recovered from COVID-19 (not recorded which).

The rearrangement links TRBV28 to TRBJ1-5, with TRBD1 identical over 8 bases. Trimming took 6 bases from V and 2 from J; bases not matched to a gene: 3. CDR1 is MDHEN, CDR2 SYDVKM, per germline. The CDR3 is made up of 14 amino acids. This CDR3 is CASRAGGGNQPQHF. The CDR3 DNA is TGTGCCAGCAGAGCAGGGGGCGGCAATCAGCCCCAGCATTTT.

The CDR3 loop is CASTYTGELFF. In DNA form, the CDR3 reads TGTGCCAGCACCTACACCGGGGAGCTGTTTTTT. J is TRBJ2-2 and V is TRBV12-3 or TRBV12-4; no firm D call. The CDR3 has 11 residues. Between the trimmed V and J ends, which lost 7 bases and 3 bases, there was a span of 3 bases.

V and J are TRBV4-2 and TRBJ2-1; D is perhaps TRBD1 (5 bases). This CDR3 comprises 12 residues. V was clipped by 3 bases and J by 10 bases, with 10 bases between them. Germline V gene data show CDR1 as LGHNA and CDR2 as YNFKEQ. CDR3 sequence (DNA): TGTGCCAGCAGCCACCCGACAGACGAGCAGTTCTTC. This sequence encodes CASSHPTDEQFF.

The CDR3 reads CASSPPGLAGLRMTNEQYF. The CDR3 coding sequence is TGTGCCAGCAGCCCACCGGGACTAGCGGGACTCCGGATGACGAACGAGCAGTACTTC. V gene TRBV5-6 combines with J gene TRBJ2-7; 13 bases match TRBD2. Losses at the gene ends were 4 bases for V and 5 bases for J; bases not matched to a gene: 18. The CDR3 covers 19 residues. From germline, CDR1 is SGHDT and CDR2 YYEEEE.

The V and J genes are TRBV19 and TRBJ2-7, with D possibly TRBD1 on 5 matching bases. Between the trimmed V and J ends, which lost 0 bases and 4 bases, there was a span of 13 bases. Germline loops: CDR1 LNHDA, CDR2 SQIVND (reference sequence). This CDR3 is built from 15 residues. Here the CDR3 reads CASSIEGMTDYEQYF. In DNA form, the CDR3 reads TGTGCCAGTAGTATAGAAGGAATGACAGATTACGAGCAGTACTTC.

This chain uses TRBV4-1 with TRBJ1-1; TRBD1 agrees at 9 bases. CDR3 size: 15 residues. With V trimmed by 3 bases and J by 4 bases, 6 bases remained unmatched. Germline CDR1 and CDR2: MGHRA and YSYEKL. The CDR3 sequence: CASSQGTGSGTEAFF. Written as DNA, the CDR3 is TGCGCCAGCAGCCAGGGGACAGGGAGCGGCACTGAAGCTTTCTTT.

The chain links TRBV27 to TRBJ2-1; D is undetermined. The length of the CDR3 is 13 residues. Germline V CDR1 and CDR2: MNHEY, SMNVEV (reference sequence). Trimming pared 6 bases from V and 4 bases from J, leaving 10 bases between. The CDR3 here is CASSLTDYNEQFF. The DNA for the CDR3 is TGTGCCAGCAGCCTTACAGATTACAATGAGCAGTTCTTC.

The rearrangement uses TRBV28 and TRBJ2-7, with D unresolved. The CDR3 consists of 12 residues. Deletions cut 6 bases from V and 3 bases from J, with 9 bases between. Looked up from germline, CDR1 is MDHEN and CDR2 is SYDVKM. The CDR3, as DNA: TGTGCCAGCAGGACGAGGAACTACGAGCAGTACTTC. Translating gives CASRTRNYEQYF.

The rearrangement joins TRBV14 to TRBJ1-4; 8 positions agree with TRBD1. CDR1 and CDR2 from the germline V gene are SGHDN and FVKESK. Germline trimming cut 3 bases from V and 11 bases from J; bases unmatched to any gene: 11. The CDR3 has 15 residues. In nucleotides, the CDR3 is TGTGCCAGCAGCCATACCGGGACAGGAAGACCTAAACTGTTTTTT. It encodes CASSHTGTGRPKLFF.

The chain recombines TRBV28 with TRBJ2-1, with D possibly being TRBD2 (5 bases). In germline, CDR1 is MDHEN, CDR2 SYDVKM. The V and J ends lost 4 bases and 0 bases respectively, with 13 bases between them. The CDR3 has 16 residues. CDR3 nucleotides: TGTGCCAGCAGTTCCTCTATCGGGATCTCCTACAATGAGCAGTTCTTC. Protein: CASSSSIGISYNEQFF.

This clone was picked up one time. This sequence joins TRBV6-5 and TRBJ2-6; D is unclear. The germline V and J ends were trimmed by 8 bases and 2 bases, with 10 bases remaining between them. Germline CDR1 MNHEY, CDR2 SVGAGI. This CDR3 comprises 14 residues. CDR3 coding DNA: TGTGCCAGCGGCTTATACCCTGGGGCCAACGTCCTGACTTTC. It translates to CASGLYPGANVLTF.

The chain is built from TRBV9 and TRBJ1-2; 7 bases line up with TRBD1. V lost 3 bases to trimming and J lost 3 bases; unmatched junction nucleotides: 8. The CDR3 covers 15 residues. Germline V gene data show CDR1 as SGDLS and CDR2 as YYNGEE. The CDR3 DNA is TGTGCCAGCAGCGCCCGACAGGGTATGGACTATGGCTACACCTTC. This sequence encodes CASSARQGMDYGYTF.

The chain combines TRBV6-5 with TRBJ1-2, with D possibly matching TRBD1 (5 bases). This CDR3 comprises 15 residues. Germline V gene data show CDR1 as MNHEY and CDR2 as SVGAGI. Trimming stripped 2 bases from V and 4 bases from J, with 14 bases between. The CDR3 loop reads CASSYGGGTLYGYTF. As DNA, the CDR3 is TGTGCCAGCAGTTACGGGGGGGGGACCCTCTATGGCTACACCTTC.

The rearrangement links TRBV7-9 to TRBJ1-4; D is uncertain. The V gene lost 5 bases and the J gene lost 7 bases, with 23 bases spanning the gap. The CDR3 runs to 17 residues. CDR1 SEHNR and CDR2 FQNEAQ come from the germline V gene (reference sequence). CDR3 region: CASSHLGGQARGEKLFF. The DNA for the CDR3 is TGTGCCAGCAGCCACTTAGGAGGGCAGGCCCGGGGTGAAAAACTGTTTTTT.

The chain couples TRBV24-1 to TRBJ1-1; no reliable D call. Germline values: CDR1 KGHDR, CDR2 SFDVKD. The length of the CDR3 is 13 residues. V lost 1 base, J lost 3 bases, and 5 bases lay in between. This CDR3 is CATSDFPYTEAFF. CDR3 coding DNA: TGTGCCACCAGTGATTTCCCATACACTGAAGCTTTCTTT.

As concerns this clone: Other DNA sequences in the same sample also yield this CDR3. The rearrangement links TRBV5-4 to TRBJ2-3; D unclear. The CDR3 consists of 13 residues. Germline V lookup: CDR1 SGHNT, CDR2 YYREEE (reference sequence). The V and J ends lost 0 bases and 4 bases respectively, with 6 bases between them. DNA for the CDR3: TGTGCCAGCAGCTTGGCGGGTCCAGATACGCAGTATTTT. It translates to CASSLAGPDTQYF.

V and J are TRBV7-3 and TRBJ2-2; 7 bases are shared with TRBD2. Germline V gene data show CDR1 as SGHTA and CDR2 as FQGTGA. CDR3 length equals 16 residues. V lost 5 bases, J lost 6 bases, and 12 bases stayed unmatched. CDR3 in DNA: TGTGCCAGCAGCCAGGGCGGCGGGAGAGGGGCCGGGGAGCTGTTTTTT. It translates to CASSQGGGRGAGELFF. Filled out from reference TRBV7-3 and TRBJ2-2, the complete variable domain reads GAGVSQTPSNKVTEKGKYVELRCDPISGHTALYWYRQSLGQGPEFLIYFQGTGAADDSGLPNDRFFAVRPEGSVSTLKIQRTERGDSAVYLCASSQGGGRGAGELFFGEGSRLTVL.

J is TRBJ1-6 and V is TRBV6-1; maybe TRBD1 (5 bases). Trimming took off 0 bases at V and 7 bases at J, with 16 bases between the two ends. The CDR3 runs to 17 residues. Germline CDR1 reads MNHNS; CDR2 reads SASEGT. This chain's CDR3 is CASSEARGRTRNSPLHF. In DNA form, the CDR3 reads TGTGCCAGCAGTGAAGCGCGGGGCAGAACACGAAATTCACCCCTCCACTTT.